This is a list of T cell receptor gamma chains from one sample in a study of gammadelta T cells in human blood. TCRdb used CATT to re-call clones from the RT-PCR reads. Of more than 850 gamma-chain clones listed, roughly 10% are singletons. Sequenced material: non-Vgamma9Vdelta2 gamma-delta T cells from infant blood. These receptors originate from a human donor. Both conserved end residues are part of each CDR3. Fields, in order: V gene, clone size, J gene, CDR3 protein, CDR3 DNA. Size is omitted from some rows. Given values are once, few, many or a class for expanded clones.

V: TRGV4; size: large; J: TRGJ1/TRGJ2; CDR3: CATWDGPEVDKKLF; DNA: TGTGCCACCTGGGATGGGCCTGAGGTTGATAAGAAACTCTTT
V: TRGV4; size: large; J: TRGJ1/TRGJ2; CDR3: CATWDGYYKKLF; DNA: TGTGCCACCTGGGATGGTTATTATAAGAAACTCTTT
V: TRGV4; size: large; J: TRGJ1/TRGJ2; CDR3: CATWDGCKKLF; DNA: TGTGCCACCTGGGATGGGTGTAAGAAACTCTTT
V: TRGV4; size: large; J: TRGJ1/TRGJ2; CDR3: CATWDGNYYKKLF; DNA: TGTGCCACCTGGGATGGGAATTATTATAAGAAACTCTTT
V: TRGV9; size: large; J: TRGJ1/TRGJ2; CDR3: CALWEAYKKLF; DNA: TGTGCCTTGTGGGAGGCATATAAGAAACTCTTT
V: TRGV2; size: large; J: TRGJP1; CDR3: CATWDAHHTTGWFKIF; DNA: TGTGCCACCTGGGACGCGCACCATACCACTGGTTGGTTCAAGATATTT
V: TRGV8; size: NA; J: TRGJ1/TRGJ2; CDR3: CATWILSGKLF; DNA: TGTGCCACCTGGATCTTATCCGGGAAACTCTTT
V: TRGV8; size: NA; J: TRGJ1/TRGJ2; CDR3: CATWDSGGDYKKLF; DNA: TGTGCCACCTGGGATTCAGGAGGGGATTATAAGAAACTCTTT
V: TRGV3; size: medium-sized; J: TRGJ1/TRGJ2; CDR3: CATWEKNYKKLF; DNA: TGTGCCACCTGGGAGAAAAATTATAAGAAACTCTTT
V: TRGV4; size: large; J: TRGJ1/TRGJ2; CDR3: CATWDGLRKKLF; DNA: TGTGCCACCTGGGATGGGCTTCGGAAGAAACTCTTT
V: TRGV3; size: NA; J: TRGJ1/TRGJ2; CDR3: CATTRLSGSPNYYKKLF; DNA: TGTGCCACAACCCGCCTATCTGGTTCCCCGAATTATTATAAGAAACTCTTT
V: TRGV3; size: large; J: TRGJ1/TRGJ2; CDR3: CATWKNYYKKLF; DNA: TGTGCCACCTGGAAGAATTATTATAAGAAACTCTTT
V: TRGV4; size: medium-sized; J: TRGJP1; CDR3: CATWDGPGSALHPHTTGWFKIF; DNA: TGTGCCACCTGGGATGGTCCCGGTTCAGCCCTTCACCCCCATACCACTGGTTGGTTCAAGATATTT
V: TRGV8; size: few; J: TRGJ1/TRGJ2; CDR3: CATWDLGKKLF; DNA: TGTGCCACCTGGGATTTAGGAAAGAAACTCTTT
V: TRGV2; size: few; J: TRGJP2; CDR3: CATWDGPIYSSDWIKTF; DNA: TGTGCCACCTGGGACGGACCCATTTATAGTAGTGATTGGATCAAGACGTTT
V: TRGV4; size: large; J: TRGJ1/TRGJ2; CDR3: CATYTAYYKKLF; DNA: TGTGCCACCTACACCGCATATTATAAGAAACTCTTT
V: TRGV5; size: large; J: TRGJ1/TRGJ2; CDR3: CATWDRPLEYKKLF; DNA: TGTGCCACCTGGGACAGGCCCTTGGAATATAAGAAACTCTTT
V: TRGV5; size: few; J: TRGJ1/TRGJ2; CDR3: CATWDEGLGLYKKLF; DNA: TGTGCCACCTGGGATGAGGGACTGGGACTTTATAAGAAACTCTTT
V: TRGV2; size: large; J: TRGJ1/TRGJ2; CDR3: CATWDGPRRWKLF; DNA: TGTGCCACCTGGGACGGGCCCCGGCGTTGGAAACTCTTT
V: TRGV2; size: large; J: TRGJ1/TRGJ2; CDR3: CATWDGLPRKLF; DNA: TGTGCCACCTGGGACGGGCTCCCTAGGAAACTCTTT
V: TRGV3; size: medium-sized; J: TRGJ1/TRGJ2; CDR3: CATWDRPYYKKLF; DNA: TGTGCCACCTGGGACCGACCTTATTATAAGAAACTCTTT
V: TRGV3; size: large; J: TRGJ1/TRGJ2; CDR3: CATWDRHDYKKLF; DNA: TGTGCCACCTGGGACAGGCATGATTATAAGAAACTCTTT
V: TRGV5P; size: medium-sized; J: TRGJ1/TRGJ2; CDR3: CATWPGGYYYKKLF; DNA: TGTGCCACCTGGCCCGGAGGTTATTATTATAAGAAACTCTTT
V: TRGV5; size: large; J: TRGJ1/TRGJ2; CDR3: CATWDRKTWYKKLF; DNA: TGTGCCACCTGGGACAGGAAAACATGGTATAAGAAACTCTTT
V: TRGV9; size: large; J: TRGJ1/TRGJ2; CDR3: CALWEALNYYKKLF; DNA: TGTGCCTTGTGGGAGGCCCTGAATTATTATAAGAAACTCTTT
V: TRGV4; size: large; J: TRGJ1/TRGJ2; CDR3: CATWDAYKKLF; DNA: TGTGCCACCTGGGATGCCTATAAGAAACTCTTT
V: TRGV10; size: large; J: TRGJ1/TRGJ2; CDR3: CAAWDSRIDKKLF; DNA: TGTGCTGCGTGGGATTCGAGAATAGATAAGAAACTCTTT
V: TRGV4; size: large; J: TRGJ1/TRGJ2; CDR3: CATWDGPNYYKKLF; DNA: TGTGCCACCTGGGATGGGCCGAATTATTATAAGAAACTCTTT
V: TRGV2; size: medium-sized; J: TRGJ1/TRGJ2; CDR3: CATWDGRLFYKKLF; DNA: TGTGCCACCTGGGACGGGCGATTGTTTTATAAGAAACTCTTT
V: TRGV2; size: medium-sized; J: TRGJP2; CDR3: CATWGLHSSDWIKTF; DNA: TGTGCCACCTGGGGATTACATAGTAGTGATTGGATCAAGACGTTT
V: TRGV3; size: large; J: TRGJ1/TRGJ2; CDR3: CATWDRREKLF; DNA: TGTGCCACCTGGGACAGGCGAGAGAAACTCTTT
V: TRGV8; size: medium-sized; J: TRGJ1/TRGJ2; CDR3: CATWDRRFRSCKKLF; DNA: TGTGCCACCTGGGATAGGCGTTTTCGATCGTGTAAGAAACTCTTT
V: TRGV8; size: few; J: TRGJ1/TRGJ2; CDR3: CATWVGGKKLF; DNA: TGTGCCACCTGGGTAGGGGGTAAGAAACTCTTT
V: TRGV4; size: medium-sized; J: TRGJ1/TRGJ2; CDR3: CATWDRDYKKLF; DNA: TGTGCCACCTGGGATCGGGATTATAAGAAACTCTTT
V: TRGV4; size: medium-sized; J: TRGJ1/TRGJ2; CDR3: CATWDGPIYYKKLF; DNA: TGTGCCACCTGGGATGGCCCCATTTATTATAAGAAACTCTTT
V: TRGV5; size: large; J: TRGJ1/TRGJ2; CDR3: CATRSLNKKLF; DNA: TGTGCCACCCGGAGTTTAAATAAGAAACTCTTT
V: TRGV3; size: large; J: TRGJ1/TRGJ2; CDR3: CATWDSNYKKLF; DNA: TGTGCCACCTGGGACAGTAACTATAAGAAACTCTTT
V: TRGV4; size: medium-sized; J: TRGJ1/TRGJ2; CDR3: CATWATQNYKKLF; DNA: TGTGCCACCTGGGCCACGCAGAATTATAAGAAACTCTTT
V: TRGV8; size: few; J: TRGJ1/TRGJ2; CDR3: CATWDRCYKKLF; DNA: TGTGCCACCTGGGATCGCTGTTATAAGAAACTCTTT
V: TRGV3; size: large; J: TRGJ1/TRGJ2; CDR3: CATWDWRLLKKLF; DNA: TGTGCCACCTGGGACTGGAGACTCCTTAAGAAACTCTTT
V: TRGV9; size: large; J: TRGJ1/TRGJ2; CDR3: CALWEVVPDYYKKLF; DNA: TGTGCCTTGTGGGAGGTGGTCCCGGATTATTATAAGAAACTCTTT
V: TRGV8; size: large; J: TRGJP1; CDR3: CATWTYWFKIF; DNA: TGTGCCACCTGGACATATTGGTTCAAGATATTT
V: TRGV3; size: large; J: TRGJ1/TRGJ2; CDR3: CATWAVGGSYKKLF; DNA: TGTGCCACCTGGGCGGTCGGGGGGTCGTATAAGAAACTCTTT
V: TRGV5; size: medium-sized; J: TRGJP2; CDR3: CATWDRSCSDWIKTF; DNA: TGTGCCACCTGGGACAGGTCGTGTAGTGATTGGATCAAGACGTTT
V: TRGV5; size: few; J: TRGJ1/TRGJ2; CDR3: CATWDGAWDKKLF; DNA: TGTGCCACCTGGGACGGTGCTTGGGATAAGAAACTCTTT
V: TRGV9; size: large; J: TRGJ1/TRGJ2; CDR3: CALWEATYYKKLF; DNA: TGTGCCTTGTGGGAGGCCACTTATTATAAGAAACTCTTT
V: TRGV3; size: medium-sized; J: TRGJ1/TRGJ2; CDR3: CATWDYYKKLF; DNA: TGTGCCACCTGGGACTATTATAAGAAACTCTTT
V: TRGV3; size: medium-sized; J: TRGJP2; CDR3: CATWDRRVHWIKTF; DNA: TGTGCCACCTGGGACAGGCGAGTCCATTGGATCAAGACGTTT
V: TRGV3; size: large; J: TRGJ1/TRGJ2; CDR3: CATWTSEWKLF; DNA: TGTGCCACCTGGACTTCGGAGTGGAAACTCTTT
V: TRGV4; size: medium-sized; J: TRGJ1/TRGJ2; CDR3: CATWDPFPKLF; DNA: TGTGCCACCTGGGATCCCTTCCCGAAACTCTTT